A selection of T cell receptor beta chains follows, all from one sample in a study of cytomegalovirus exposure and HLA in healthy donors. Method: immunoSEQ multiplex PCR; TCRdb's copy keeps in-frame clones and lacks some. The table has 55,000 to 85,000 clones, 80% to 90% seen once. The specimen sequenced was PBMCs. The receptors shown here come from a woman in her thirties in good health and CMV-seronegative. The CDR3 runs from the conserved cysteine through the conserved F or W. Fields, in order: V gene, clone size, J gene, D gene, CDR3 protein, CDR3 DNA. D genes are given only for firm matches. Size is stated for part of the rows, as once, few or many counts, or as a class when the clone is expanded.

v_gene: TRBV5-8; abundance: -; j_gene: TRBJ2-7; d_gene: -; CDR3aa: CATLEQGFSYEQYF; CDR3nt: TGTGCCACCTTAGAACAGGGCTTCTCCTACGAGCAGTACTTC
v_gene: TRBV14; abundance: -; j_gene: TRBJ2-2; d_gene: TRBD2; CDR3aa: CASSHGGRAPGELFF; CDR3nt: TGTGCCAGCAGCCACGGCGGGAGGGCCCCCGGGGAGCTGTTTTTT
v_gene: TRBV9; abundance: -; j_gene: TRBJ1-6; d_gene: -; CDR3aa: CASSGQVGNSPLHF; CDR3nt: TGTGCCAGCAGCGGACAGGTCGGAAATTCACCCCTCCACTTT
v_gene: TRBV7-9; abundance: -; j_gene: TRBJ1-4; d_gene: TRBD1; CDR3aa: CASSSRGPDNEKLFF; CDR3nt: TGTGCCAGCAGCTCAAGGGGGCCTGATAATGAAAAACTGTTTTTT
v_gene: TRBV30; abundance: -; j_gene: TRBJ2-2; d_gene: -; CDR3aa: CAWSGTEGDTGELFF; CDR3nt: TGTGCCTGGAGCGGGACCGAGGGGGACACCGGGGAGCTGTTTTTT
v_gene: TRBV7-9; abundance: -; j_gene: TRBJ1-4; d_gene: TRBD1; CDR3aa: CASSLVGGQGKLFF; CDR3nt: TGTGCCAGCAGCTTAGTCGGGGGACAGGGGAAACTGTTTTTT
v_gene: TRBV25-1; abundance: -; j_gene: TRBJ1-6; d_gene: -; CDR3aa: CASSESQEMSPLHF; CDR3nt: TGTGCCAGCAGTGAATCACAGGAGATGTCACCCCTCCACTTT
v_gene: TRBV4-2; abundance: -; j_gene: TRBJ2-1; d_gene: -; CDR3aa: CASSHLDRIDNEQFF; CDR3nt: TGTGCCAGCAGCCACCTAGACAGGATTGACAATGAGCAGTTCTTC
v_gene: TRBV6-9; abundance: -; j_gene: TRBJ2-7; d_gene: -; CDR3aa: CANPGSGGVCHEQYF; CDR3nt: TGTGCCAACCCGGGGTCGGGGGGCGTTTGCCACGAGCAGTACTTC
v_gene: TRBV11-2; abundance: -; j_gene: TRBJ2-3; d_gene: TRBD2; CDR3aa: CASSDPAGALGDTQYF; CDR3nt: TGTGCCAGCAGCGATCCAGCGGGAGCATTGGGAGATACGCAGTATTTT
v_gene: TRBV7-2; abundance: -; j_gene: TRBJ2-7; d_gene: -; CDR3aa: CASSPGGNGGYEQYF; CDR3nt: TGTGCCAGCAGCCCCGGAGGGAATGGGGGCTACGAGCAGTACTTC
v_gene: TRBV6-5; abundance: -; j_gene: TRBJ2-7; d_gene: TRBD2; CDR3aa: CASSQLAGSSYEQYF; CDR3nt: TGTGCCAGCAGTCAACTAGCGGGGTCGTCCTACGAGCAGTACTTC
v_gene: TRBV4-3; abundance: -; j_gene: TRBJ2-5; d_gene: -; CDR3aa: CASSQEGDNPETQYF; CDR3nt: TGCGCCAGCAGCCAAGAAGGGGACAACCCAGAGACCCAGTACTTC
v_gene: TRBV5-4; abundance: -; j_gene: TRBJ2-7; d_gene: -; CDR3aa: CASSSLAYEQYF; CDR3nt: TGTGCCAGCAGCTCCCTAGCTTACGAGCAGTACTTC
v_gene: TRBV6-4; abundance: -; j_gene: TRBJ1-2; d_gene: -; CDR3aa: CASSATGARAATF; CDR3nt: TGTGCCAGCAGTGCCACAGGAGCAAGGGCAGCCACCTTC
v_gene: TRBV6-5; abundance: -; j_gene: TRBJ2-7; d_gene: -; CDR3aa: CASSYSASSSYEQYF; CDR3nt: TGTGCCAGCAGTTACTCGGCGAGTAGCTCCTACGAGCAGTACTTC
v_gene: TRBV25-1; abundance: -; j_gene: TRBJ2-1; d_gene: TRBD2; CDR3aa: CASSELRRASGRSYEQFF; CDR3nt: TGTGCCAGCAGTGAATTAAGGAGGGCTAGCGGGAGGAGTTATGAGCAGTTCTTC
v_gene: TRBV2; abundance: -; j_gene: TRBJ1-3; d_gene: -; CDR3aa: CASSERAGGNTIYF; CDR3nt: TGTGCCAGCAGTGAAAGGGCAGGGGGAAACACCATATATTTT
v_gene: TRBV5-4; abundance: -; j_gene: TRBJ2-3; d_gene: -; CDR3aa: CASSLVQGTADTQYF; CDR3nt: TGTGCCAGCAGCTTGGTACAGGGCACGGCAGATACGCAGTATTTT
v_gene: TRBV5-6; abundance: once; j_gene: TRBJ1-5; d_gene: -; CDR3aa: CASSLGGPRADQPQHF; CDR3nt: TGTGCCAGCAGCTTGGGGGGCCCAAGGGCCGATCAGCCCCAGCATTTT
v_gene: TRBV2; abundance: -; j_gene: TRBJ2-7; d_gene: TRBD2; CDR3aa: CATRAGNSYEQYF; CDR3nt: TGTGCCACCCGAGCGGGAAATTCCTACGAGCAGTACTTC
v_gene: TRBV7-9; abundance: -; j_gene: TRBJ2-6; d_gene: -; CDR3aa: CASSPPIPTGANVLTF; CDR3nt: TGTGCCAGCAGCCCTCCCATACCGACAGGGGCCAACGTCCTGACTTTC
v_gene: TRBV19; abundance: -; j_gene: TRBJ1-2; d_gene: -; CDR3aa: CASSIDHDTLKYGYTF; CDR3nt: TGTGCCAGTAGTATAGATCATGACACTTTGAAATATGGCTACACCTTC
v_gene: TRBV6-1; abundance: -; j_gene: TRBJ2-3; d_gene: TRBD1; CDR3aa: CASSEGQGASDTQYF; CDR3nt: TGTGCCAGCAGTGAAGGACAGGGGGCCTCAGATACGCAGTATTTT
v_gene: TRBV5-6; abundance: -; j_gene: TRBJ2-5; d_gene: -; CDR3aa: CASSRGFGQETQYF; CDR3nt: TGTGCCAGCAGCCGGGGGTTCGGGCAAGAGACCCAGTACTTC
v_gene: TRBV2; abundance: -; j_gene: TRBJ2-7; d_gene: TRBD2; CDR3aa: CASLSGAPYEQYF; CDR3nt: TGTGCCAGCCTTAGCGGGGCCCCCTACGAGCAGTACTTC
v_gene: TRBV5-4; abundance: -; j_gene: TRBJ2-7; d_gene: -; CDR3aa: CASSLSGNPYEQYF; CDR3nt: TGTGCCAGCAGCTTGTCGGGTAATCCCTACGAGCAGTACTTC
v_gene: TRBV5-4; abundance: -; j_gene: TRBJ2-6; d_gene: TRBD1; CDR3aa: CASSSRTGKAGANVLTF; CDR3nt: TGTGCCAGCAGCTCACGGACAGGGAAGGCTGGGGCCAACGTCCTGACTTTC
v_gene: TRBV28; abundance: -; j_gene: TRBJ1-5; d_gene: -; CDR3aa: CASSSTPMYQPQHF; CDR3nt: TGTGCCAGCAGTTCTACCCCGATGTATCAGCCCCAGCATTTT
v_gene: TRBV11-2; abundance: once; j_gene: TRBJ2-3; d_gene: -; CDR3aa: CASSFRGSTDTQYF; CDR3nt: TGTGCCAGCAGCTTTCGAGGAAGCACAGATACGCAGTATTTT
v_gene: TRBV7-8; abundance: -; j_gene: TRBJ2-5; d_gene: TRBD2; CDR3aa: CASSSEAGGFETQYF; CDR3nt: TGTGCCAGCAGCTCAGAAGCGGGAGGTTTTGAGACCCAGTACTTC
v_gene: TRBV7-9; abundance: once; j_gene: TRBJ1-3; d_gene: -; CDR3aa: CASSPNQAGNTIYF; CDR3nt: TGTGCCAGCAGCCCGAACCAGGCTGGAAACACCATATATTTT
v_gene: TRBV19; abundance: -; j_gene: TRBJ2-3; d_gene: -; CDR3aa: CASSTGRITDTQYF; CDR3nt: TGTGCCAGTAGTACGGGGAGAATCACAGATACGCAGTATTTT
v_gene: TRBV10-3; abundance: -; j_gene: TRBJ2-3; d_gene: TRBD2; CDR3aa: CAIKGLVGDTQYF; CDR3nt: TGTGCCATCAAGGGACTAGTCGGAGATACGCAGTATTTT
v_gene: TRBV11-2; abundance: -; j_gene: TRBJ1-2; d_gene: TRBD1; CDR3aa: CASSLFTGGDGYTF; CDR3nt: TGTGCCAGCAGCTTATTCACAGGGGGCGATGGCTACACCTTC
v_gene: TRBV6-5; abundance: few; j_gene: TRBJ2-1; d_gene: TRBD2; CDR3aa: CASSPGRGTYNEQFF; CDR3nt: TGTGCCAGCAGCCCAGGGAGGGGTACGTACAATGAGCAGTTCTTC